These 7 T cell receptor beta chains originate from one sample sequenced in a study of blood T cell repertoires in COVID-19. Data came from immunoSEQ multiplex PCR; TCRdb stores just in-frame clones and leaves some out. The top ten hold around 0.84% of the sample, which has under 250,000 clones, around nine tenths seen once. Sample: peripheral blood. The receptor set was obtained from a man aged 55 to 69 with COVID-19, enrolled during active disease.

This chain's CDR3 is CASSQSGQGKKQFF. CDR3 bases: TGTGCCAGCAGCCAGTCGGGACAGGGTAAAAAGCAGTTCTTC. The chain carries TRBV4-2 and TRBJ2-1; 9 bases match TRBD1. Germline CDR1 reads LGHNA; CDR2 reads YNFKEQ. This CDR3 has 14 residues. V was pared by 3 bases and J by 11 bases, with 8 bases of the junction left unmatched.

This clone was seen only once. The chain recombines TRBV15 with TRBJ2-2, with TRBD2 identical over 9 bases. The CDR3 length is 18 residues. J was trimmed by 1 base and V by 1 base; bases with no gene match: 7. Germline V CDR1 and CDR2: LNHNV, YYDKDF (reference sequence). The CDR3 loop is CATSRGISGGLNTGELFF. DNA of the CDR3: TGTGCCACCAGCAGAGGAATTAGCGGGGGCTTGAACACCGGGGAGCTGTTTTTT. The variable domain in full, completed from reference TRBV15 and TRBJ2-2, reads DAMVIQNPRYQVTQFGKPVTLSCSQTLNHNVMYWYQQKSSQAPKLLFHYYDKDFNNEADTPDNFQSRRPNTSFCFLDIRSPGLGDTAMYLCATSRGISGGLNTGELFFGEGSRLTVL.

V gene TRBV7-8 combines with J gene TRBJ1-2; 9 bases agree with TRBD1. CDR3 size: 15 residues. The germline CDR1 and CDR2 sequences are SGHVS and FQNEAQ. V trimming: 2 bases; J trimming: 7 bases; junction bases outside the gene matches: 8. This chain's CDR3 is CASSLRGRTGAGYTF. The CDR3, as DNA: TGTGCCAGCAGCTTAAGGGGTCGGACAGGGGCTGGCTACACCTTC.

The chain employs TRBV3-1 (or the pseudogene TRBV3-2) and TRBJ2-1; D is unresolved. This CDR3 contains 14 residues. Trimming removed 4 bases at V and 6 bases at J, with 13 bases between. The germline V gene encodes CDR1 LGHDT and CDR2 YNNKEL (reference sequence). CDR3 sequence reads: CASSPLSTVNEQFF. Written as DNA, the CDR3 is TGTGCCAGCAGCCCCTTATCTACGGTCAATGAGCAGTTCTTC.

The genes are TRBV7-3 and TRBJ2-3, with a weak D call TRBD1 (7 bases). The CDR3 consists of 20 residues. V was pared by 5 bases and J by 1 base, with 28 bases between. The V gene's germline CDR1 is SGHTA and CDR2 FQGTGA. As DNA, the CDR3 is TGTGCCAGCAGCCCATCAGTCGGTCAGGGGGGTCGGACCCGCACAGATACGCAGTATTTT. Translation: CASSPSVGQGGRTRTDTQYF.

The chain couples TRBV5-6 to TRBJ2-1; 7 nucleotides line up with TRBD1. Germline V gives CDR1 SGHDT, CDR2 YYEEEE. Trimming removed 3 bases from V and 7 bases from J; junction bases left unmatched: 7. This CDR3 region has 14 residues. Here the CDR3 reads CASSWGTETNEQFF. The CDR3 coding sequence is TGTGCCAGCAGCTGGGGGACAGAAACGAATGAGCAGTTCTTC.

V is TRBV3-1 (or the pseudogene TRBV3-2) and J is TRBJ2-5; 7 nucleotides line up with TRBD2. CDR3 size: 15 residues. V dropped 8 bases and J dropped 1; count of bases not matched to a gene: 10. Germline CDR1 reads LGHDT; CDR2 reads YNNKEL (reference sequence). The CDR3 spells CASRTTLAAQETQYF. In DNA form, the CDR3 reads TGTGCCAGCCGAACCACCCTAGCGGCCCAAGAGACCCAGTACTTC.